Following are 23 T cell receptor beta chains from one sample sequenced in a study of cytomegalovirus exposure and HLA in healthy donors. With 60 Vbeta and 13 Jbeta primers, the PCR was carried out. TCRdb keeps only in-frame clones here, not all; method: immunoSEQ multiplex PCR. Found here are approximately 130,000 clones, more than 60% of them singletons; the top ten hold roughly 3.2%. Input material: PBMCs. Source of these receptors: a man aged 30 to 39 in good health and CMV-seronegative.

The chain has TRBV5-1 and TRBJ2-3; 11 positions agree with TRBD2. Trimming at V came to 0 bases and at J to 14 bases, leaving 8 bases not matched to a gene. This CDR3 is 14 amino acids long. The V gene's germline CDR1 is SGHRS and CDR2 YFSETQ. CDR3 loop: CASSLETSGAEGYF. The DNA for the CDR3 is TGCGCCAGCAGCTTGGAGACTAGCGGGGCCGAGGGGTATTTT.

The sample holds a few counts of this clone. This chain links TRBV5-6 with TRBJ1-2; 7 bases agree with TRBD1. There are 14 residues in the CDR3. From germline, CDR1 is SGHDT and CDR2 YYEEEE. J was trimmed by 8 bases and V by 0 bases; bases with no gene match: 7. The CDR3 coding sequence is TGTGCCAGCAGCTTGGGGCAGGGGGAGAGGGGCTACACCTTC. Its protein product is CASSLGQGERGYTF.

CDR3 residues: CASSGGTGDYNEQFF. The CDR3 coding sequence is TGTGCCAGCAGCGGTGGGACAGGGGATTACAATGAGCAGTTCTTC. The V gene is TRBV25-1, the J gene TRBJ2-1; the match to TRBD1 covers 10 bases. V shed 6 bases, J shed 4 bases, and the junction held 6 bases outside the gene matches. The germline V gene has CDR1 MGHDK and CDR2 SYGVNS. CDR3 length: 15 residues.

The J gene is TRBJ2-3, the V gene TRBV5-4, with D possibly TRBD2 on 5 matching bases. Germline V gene sequence: CDR1 SGHNT, CDR2 YYREEE (reference sequence). This CDR3 contains 15 residues. Between the trimmed V and J ends, which lost 6 bases and 5 bases, there was a span of 19 bases. The CDR3 nucleotides are TGTGCCAGCACTGGGAGCGAACTCCCCCGAGATACGCAGTATTTT. Amino acids: CASTGSELPRDTQYF.

The chain recombines TRBV6-5 with TRBJ1-2; 8 bases match TRBD1. CDR1 is MNHEY, CDR2 SVGAGI, per germline. After removal of 2 bases from V and 6 bases from J, the junction contained 2 bases not matched to a gene. The CDR3 covers 13 residues. The CDR3, as DNA: TGTGCCAGCAGTTACCCGACAGGGGATGGCTACACCTTC. As protein: CASSYPTGDGYTF.

This clone occurred a few times. The genes are TRBV30 and TRBJ2-1; D is undetermined. CDR3 length: 13 residues. Per germline, CDR1 GTSNPN and CDR2 SVGIG (reference sequence). V lost 0 bases to trimming and J lost 4 bases, with 7 bases between them. The CDR3 protein is CAWSVTAYNEQFF. DNA for the CDR3: TGTGCCTGGAGTGTTACTGCTTACAATGAGCAGTTCTTC. Based on the CDR3 plus reference TRBV30 and TRBJ2-1, the full variable domain is SQTIHQWPATLVQPVGSPLSLECTVEGTSNPNLYWYRQAAGRGLQLLFYSVGIGQISSEVPQNLSASRPQDRQFILSSKKLLLSDSGFYLCAWSVTAYNEQFFGPGTRLTVL.

The rearrangement uses TRBV5-6 and TRBJ2-2; TRBD2 is a possible D gene (6 bases). CDR3 size: 16 residues. CDR1 is SGHDT and CDR2 is YYEEEE in the germline V gene. With 0 bases removed from V and 6 bases from J, the gap between germline ends came to 15 bases. In DNA, the CDR3 is TGTGCCAGCAGCTTGGCGAGAGGCGGGATCGCCGGGGAGCTGTTTTTT. Its protein is CASSLARGGIAGELFF.

The chain uses TRBV7-2 and TRBJ2-1; weak D call: TRBD1 (6 bases). V was pared by 2 bases and J by 6 bases, with 8 bases between. CDR3 length: 13 residues. Germline assignment: CDR1 SGHTA and CDR2 FQGNSA. DNA for the CDR3: TGTGCCAGCAGCTTACAGGGGCTCAATGAGCAGTTCTTC. Translating it yields CASSLQGLNEQFF.

V usage is TRBV6-5 and J usage is TRBJ2-1; D not certain. Germline CDR1 and CDR2: MNHEY and SVGAGI. V dropped 8 bases and J dropped 2 bases, with 16 bases sitting between them. This CDR3 is built from 15 residues. The CDR3 DNA sequence: TGTGCCAGCCCAAACCCGCGACGGGCCTACAATGAGCAGTTCTTC. This gives the protein CASPNPRRAYNEQFF.

The chain is built from TRBV2 and TRBJ2-3; D is undetermined. This CDR3 has 15 residues. CDR1 and CDR2 (germline): SNHLY, FYNNEI. Deletions cut 5 bases from V and 3 bases from J, with 15 bases between. The CDR3 sequence is CASSPQVLPTDTQYF. The CDR3, as DNA: TGTGCCAGCAGTCCACAAGTTCTCCCAACAGATACGCAGTATTTT.

This chain links TRBV6-1 with TRBJ2-5, with TRBD1 as a possible D gene (6 bases). Germline V gene lookup returns CDR1 MNHNS and CDR2 SASEGT. V was trimmed by 7 bases and J by 2 bases, leaving 11 bases between them. The CDR3 consists of 13 residues. The CDR3 DNA follows: TGTGCCAGCAACCTCGGACAGCAAGAGACCCAGTACTTC. Translation: CASNLGQQETQYF.

The V gene is TRBV7-9, the J gene TRBJ2-5, with 8 bases lining up with TRBD2. CDR3 length: 14 amino acids. Germline CDR1 SEHNR, CDR2 FQNEAQ (reference sequence). Unmatched junction bases numbered 6, after V lost 5 bases and J lost 4 bases. CDR3 bases: TGTGCCAGCAGCCAAACCGGGAGGGGAGAGACCCAGTACTTC. Translation: CASSQTGRGETQYF.

CDR3 sequence reads: CASSLGTANQPQHF. For the CDR3, the DNA is TGTGCCAGCAGCTTAGGGACTGCTAATCAGCCCCAGCATTTT. The V and J genes are TRBV5-6 and TRBJ1-5; D perhaps matches TRBD1 (5 bases). The CDR3 spans 14 residues. V was trimmed by 2 bases and J by 4 bases, leaving 10 bases between them. Germline CDR1 SGHDT, CDR2 YYEEEE. Complete variable domain (other parts from reference TRBV5-6 and TRBJ1-5): DAGVTQSPTHLIKTRGQQVTLRCSPKSGHDTVSWYQQALGQGPQFIFQYYEEEERQRGNFPDRFSGHQFPNYSSELNVNALLLGDSALYLCASSLGTANQPQHFGDGTRLSIL.

The chain employs TRBV14 and TRBJ2-7; maybe TRBD1 (5 bases). V lost 2 bases to trimming and J lost 3 bases, with 8 bases between them. Germline lookup yields CDR1 SGHDN and CDR2 FVKESK. The CDR3 consists of 13 residues. The CDR3 nucleotides read TGTGCCAGCAGCCAACCGACAGACTACGAGCAGTACTTC. Its protein is CASSQPTDYEQYF. The full variable domain, with the rest looked up from reference TRBV14 and TRBJ2-7, is EAGVTQFPSHSVIEKGQTVTLRCDPISGHDNLYWYRRVMGKEIKFLLHFVKESKQDESGMPNNRFLAERTGGTYSTLKVQPAELEDSGVYFCASSQPTDYEQYFGPGTRLTVT.

This chain links TRBV27 with TRBJ1-2; D possibly corresponds to TRBD1 (6 bases). Germline V gene lookup returns CDR1 MNHEY and CDR2 SMNVEV (reference sequence). This CDR3 contains 15 residues. V lost 3 bases, J lost 7 bases, and 18 bases lay in between. DNA for the CDR3: TGTGCCAGCAGTTTGGCAGGGGCTCCTAGGAGTGGCTACACCTTC. Its translation is CASSLAGAPRSGYTF.

The chain combines TRBV7-9 with TRBJ1-1; unclear D gene. The CDR3 runs 13 residues. Trimming shortened V by 1 base and J by 3 bases, and 6 bases separated the two germline ends. The V gene's germline CDR1 is SEHNR and CDR2 FQNEAQ (reference sequence). CDR3 loop: CASSLGGDTEAFF. For the CDR3, the DNA is TGTGCCAGCAGCTTAGGGGGAGACACTGAAGCTTTCTTT.

The rearrangement joins TRBV7-2 to TRBJ1-1; TRBD1 is a possible D gene (5 bases). V lost 6 bases to trimming and J lost 3 bases, with 11 bases between them. The CDR3 contains 13 residues. CDR1 is SGHTA and CDR2 is FQGNSA in the germline V gene. CDR3 protein: CASSYSRDTEAFF. CDR3 coding DNA: TGTGCCAGCAGTTACAGCAGGGACACTGAAGCTTTCTTT.

The chain carries TRBV9 and TRBJ1-4; a possible D gene is TRBD1 (6 bases). The germline CDR1 and CDR2 sequences are SGDLS and YYNGEE. The V and J ends lost 0 bases and 0 bases respectively, with 9 bases between them. This CDR3 is 16 amino acids long. The CDR3 spells CASSVEPGATNEKLFF. In DNA, the CDR3 is TGTGCCAGCAGCGTAGAGCCAGGGGCAACTAATGAAAAACTGTTTTTT.

V usage is TRBV15 and J usage is TRBJ2-5; 8 bases line up with TRBD1. The DNA matches TRBJ2-7 better at its end, which makes the J call doubtful. The CDR3 length is 15 residues. Germline-derived CDR1 and CDR2 are LNHNV and YYDKDF (reference sequence). As DNA, the CDR3 is TGTGCCACCAGCAGACAGAGACAGGGGTACCACGAGCAGTACTTC. Protein: CATSRQRQGYHEQYF.

This clone was seen more than once but under ten times. The gene calls are TRBV6-5 and TRBJ2-3, with D tentatively TRBD2 (6 bases). The CDR3 loop spans 15 amino acids. Per germline, CDR1 MNHEY and CDR2 SVGAGI. V lost 8 bases, J lost 4 bases, and 19 bases lay in between. CDR3 in DNA: TGTGCCAGCTCGAGGGCGGGGAGTGCCTCAGATACGCAGTATTTT. Amino acid sequence: CASSRAGSASDTQYF.

The rearrangement uses TRBV5-5 and TRBJ2-7; 9 bases are shared with TRBD1. With 1 base clipped from V and 5 bases from J, the junction kept 1 base outside the gene matches. CDR3 size: 13 residues. The V gene's germline CDR1 is SGHKS and CDR2 YYEKEE (reference sequence). The CDR3 DNA sequence: TGTGCCAGCAGCTTGTGGGACAGGGACGAGCAGTACTTC. It yields the protein CASSLWDRDEQYF. The whole variable domain, remainder taken from reference TRBV5-5 and TRBJ2-7, is DAGVTQSPTHLIKTRGQQVTLRCSPISGHKSVSWYQQVLGQGPQFIFQYYEKEERGRGNFPDRFSARQFPNYSSELNVNALLLGDSALYLCASSLWDRDEQYFGPGTRLTVT.

This clone was seen a handful of times. This chain connects TRBV28 to TRBJ2-7; 11 nucleotides agree with TRBD1. The V and J ends lost 2 bases and 7 bases, in that order; junction bases with no gene match: 7. The CDR3 spans 15 residues. CDR1 MDHEN and CDR2 SYDVKM come from the germline V gene. CDR3 nucleotides: TGTGCCAGCAGTTTACACGGGACAGGGGGTTTGGAGCAGTACTTC. Amino acid sequence: CASSLHGTGGLEQYF.

The V call is TRBV28, the J call TRBJ2-7; D may be TRBD2 (7 bases). V lost 6 bases, J lost 9 bases, and 15 bases lay in between. The CDR3 covers 12 residues. Germline V lookup: CDR1 MDHEN, CDR2 SYDVKM. CDR3 DNA sequence: TGTGCCAGCAGCTTAAGGGGGGGGGCGCAGTACTTC. The encoded protein is CASSLRGGAQYF.